This T cell receptor (beta chain) was identified in a study of cytomegalovirus exposure and HLA in healthy donors. Comments on this clone: Its target is unknown.

The PCR contained 60 Vbeta and 13 Jbeta primers. Only in-frame clones appear in the TCRdb table, and some are missing; sequencing was by immunoSEQ multiplex PCR. Among roughly 160,000 clones listed, roughly 75% were seen once. CDR3 size: 15 residues. Looked up from germline, CDR1 is LNHDA and CDR2 is SQIVND (reference sequence). V lost 0 bases and J lost 6; bases outside the gene matches: 6. General study findings and limits: According to the study, roughly 180 TCR beta chains were cytomegalovirus-associated. Later analysis demonstrated an association between a missense DCLRE1C variant and TCR beta V- and J-gene trimming.

This sequence originates from a woman in her forties or fifties in good health and CMV-seropositive. The sample comprised PBMCs. V gene TRBV19 combines with J gene TRBJ1-1; TRBD1 aligns across 8 bases. CDR3 coding DNA: TGTGCCAGTAGTATAGACAGGGGGCAGGTTTCTGAAGCTTTCTTT. It encodes CASSIDRGQVSEAFF.